This T cell receptor (beta chain) is from a study of blood T cells in healthy people across ages. CDR1 is MDHEN and CDR2 is SYDVKM in the germline V gene. Deletions cut 4 bases from V and 14 bases from J, with 35 bases between. The CDR3 length is 18 residues. Isolation per sample recovered at least 7 million PBMCs. It was with a sample-barcoded 5' primer and a J-beta primer mix that a second PCR of roughly 7 to 12 cycles was run. MiXCR, run by TCRdb on the 5' RACE reads, gives a single entry per CDR3 protein. Among roughly 800,000 distinct CDR3 sequences listed, more than 20% were seen once. General study findings and limits: Underestimates were what the diversity estimates from one million T cells were considered to be. Percentage of naive T cells showed a strong correlation with TCR beta diversity.

There are a few counts of this clonotype. Its antigen remains unknown. The sample also formed part of further work on T cells of mothers and their children. That source adds: Slightly higher but non-significant overlap marked related mother-child pairs versus unrelated pairs.

Input material: blood. The sequence was collected from a boy aged 5-17 years in good health. The chain recombines TRBV28 with TRBJ1-1; D perhaps matches TRBD1 (6 bases). The CDR3 coding sequence is TGTGCCAGCAGTTCCCCCTGGCAGGGGCGATCTGGAACACTGAAGCTCTTCTTT. It yields the protein CASSSPWQGRSGTLKLFF.